This T cell receptor beta chain was sequenced during a study of identical twins. Notes on the study in general: With monozygotic twins, out-of-frame TCR alpha sharing exceeded what models estimated. Cord blood's abundant beta clonotypes had fewer insertions, unlike memory repertoires.

As to this clonotype: What it recognizes is unknown.

It was template switching that added a universal primer site, and there were unique molecular identifiers on the cDNA. TCRdb ran MiXCR on the 5' RACE reads and lists one entry per CDR3 protein. The sample records 400,000 or so distinct CDR3 sequences, roughly 9% being singletons. Healthy Caucasian donors formed the entire cohort. From germline, CDR1 is SQVTM and CDR2 ANQGSEA. This CDR3 has 16 amino acids. Deletions cut 7 bases from V and 0 bases from J, with 19 bases between. The TCR was taken from a woman between 45 and 60 years old in good health. Material: naive T cells sorted from blood. This chain links TRBV29-1 with TRBJ2-1; D is uncertain. The CDR3 region has the DNA TGCAGCGGGGCCCTTAGACGGGCGACCTCCTACAATGAGCAGTTCTTC. Translated, it gives CSGALRRATSYNEQFF.